The 8 T cell receptor beta chains below were found in one sample sequenced in a study of T cell responses to AZD1222 COVID-19 vaccine. Some clones are missing from TCRdb's copy, which holds only in-frame ones; the method was immunoSEQ multiplex PCR. This table holds some 120,000 clones, about four fifths found once. Sequenced here: peripheral blood, sampled on day 0 of AZD1222 vaccination. The source of these receptors is an adult in good health.

The V and J genes are TRBV7-8 and TRBJ2-2; TRBD2 matches 8 bases. Unmatched junction bases numbered 4, after V lost 3 bases and J lost 4 bases. The V gene's germline CDR1 is SGHVS and CDR2 FQNEAQ. The CDR3 consists of 15 residues. The CDR3 loop is CASSFAGGLTGELFF. As DNA, the CDR3 is TGTGCCAGCAGCTTTGCGGGGGGCCTCACCGGGGAGCTGTTTTTT.

This clone appeared many times. The chain couples TRBV6-1 to TRBJ2-1; TRBD2 aligns across 7 bases. Trimming cost V 1 base and J 3 bases; bases outside gene matches: 6. This CDR3 spans 16 amino acids. Germline lookup yields CDR1 MNHNS and CDR2 SASEGT. In DNA, the CDR3 is TGTGCCAGCAGTGAAGAACCAGCGGGGAGCTACAATGAGCAGTTCTTC. This codes for CASSEEPAGSYNEQFF.

This clone was found once. The chain has TRBV7-6 and TRBJ2-1; TRBD2 matches at 11 bases. V gave up 3 bases and J gave up 0 bases; unmatched junction bases: 4. The CDR3 has 17 residues. Germline-derived CDR1 and CDR2 are SGHVS and FNYEAQ. The CDR3 reads CASSFRLAGSSYNEQFF. The CDR3 nucleotides are TGTGCCAGCAGCTTCCGACTAGCGGGGAGCTCCTACAATGAGCAGTTCTTC.

The gene calls are TRBV7-2 and TRBJ1-2; TRBD1 agrees at 7 bases. The CDR3 is 13 amino acids. Per germline, CDR1 SGHTA and CDR2 FQGNSA. Germline trimming cut 1 base from V and 4 bases from J; bases unmatched to any gene: 0. CDR3 sequence (DNA): TGTGCCAGCAGCTTAGGACAGGGCTATGGCTACACCTTC. Encoded protein: CASSLGQGYGYTF.

This clone was seen only a few times. This chain uses TRBV10-3 with TRBJ2-1, with 13 bases that match TRBD2. This CDR3 is 17 amino acids long. Germline V gene data show CDR1 as ENHRY and CDR2 as SYGVKD. J gave up 8 bases and V 6 bases, and 13 bases lay outside the gene matches. The CDR3, as DNA: TGTGCCATCAGGGCAGCTCAACTAGCGGGAGGGCCCGATGAGCAGTTCTTC. The encoded protein is CAIRAAQLAGGPDEQFF.

The chain joins TRBV29-1 to TRBJ1-2; tentatively, D is TRBD1 (5 bases). Germline V gene data show CDR1 as SQVTM and CDR2 as ANQGSEA. Trimming took 2 bases from V and 2 from J, leaving 15 bases between them. The CDR3 has 15 residues. CDR3 bases: TGCAGCGTTGAAAGTTGGGGGTTGGTAAACTATGGCTACACCTTC. The encoded protein is CSVESWGLVNYGYTF.

The chain has TRBV6-5 and TRBJ1-1; 7 bases are a match to TRBD1. In germline, CDR1 is MNHEY, CDR2 SVGAGI. The CDR3 extends over 14 amino acids. V was pared by 6 bases and J by 6 bases, with 10 bases of the junction left unmatched. DNA for the CDR3: TGTGCCAGCAGCCGTCGACAGGGTACGTCTGAAGCTTTCTTT. Protein product: CASSRRQGTSEAFF.

The V gene is TRBV4-3, the J gene TRBJ2-3, with D hard to call. Trimming removed 1 base at V and 2 bases at J, with 13 bases between. There are 16 residues in the CDR3. Germline V gives CDR1 LGHNA, CDR2 YSLEER. CDR3 DNA sequence: TGCGCCAGCAGCCAAGCGAGAGACATTACCACAGATACGCAGTATTTT. This encodes CASSQARDITTDTQYF.